This T cell receptor beta chain was sequenced in a study of patients and donors after allogeneic stem cell transplantation. TCRdb reprocessed the RT-PCR reads via MiXCR and lists one record per CDR3 protein. The top ten clones hold under 6.5% of a sample with roughly 960,000 distinct CDR3 sequences, about a sixth of them seen once. The sample holds many counts of this clonotype. The germline gives CDR1 MGHDK, CDR2 SYGVNS. The V end lost 0 bases, the J end lost 4 bases, and 10 bases lay between the germline ends. The CDR3 extends over 15 amino acids. The sequenced sample consisted of blood, either unsorted or a sorted T cell fraction (not recorded which). The sequence was obtained from a human donor who was either an allogeneic HSCT recipient or a stem cell or donor lymphocyte infusion donor (not recorded which). It is not recorded whose cells these are; they may come from a transplant donor. This chain links TRBV25-1 with TRBJ2-1; no clear D gene. CDR3 sequence reads: CASSEYGPSYNEQFF. Written as DNA, the CDR3 is TGTGCCAGCAGTGAATACGGCCCTTCATACAATGAGCAGTTCTTC.